Presented here are 13 T cell receptor beta chains from one specimen sequenced in a study of control samples from healthy donors and cancer patients. Libraries were prepared by immunoSEQ multiplex PCR; TCRdb keeps only in-frame clonotypes and omits some of them. The table lists 85,000 to 100,000 clones, almost 85% of them singletons. Input material: blood. The receptors here all came from a man aged 60 to 75 in good health.

The rearrangement joins TRBV19 to TRBJ2-1; 8 bases map to TRBD2. Germline V gene sequence: CDR1 LNHDA, CDR2 SQIVND (reference sequence). V lost 0 bases and J lost 3; bases outside the gene matches: 4. CDR3 length: 16 amino acids. CDR3 coding DNA: TGTGCCAGTAGTATAGAAGCGGGAGTGAGCTACAATGAGCAGTTCTTC. This sequence encodes CASSIEAGVSYNEQFF.

The chain employs TRBV5-4 and TRBJ1-2; 8 bases line up with TRBD1. Unmatched junction bases numbered 13, after V lost 2 bases and J lost 4 bases. CDR1 is SGHNT, CDR2 YYREEE, per germline (reference sequence). The CDR3 contains 17 residues. This CDR3 is CASSFPAWSGGLYGYTF. The CDR3 bases are TGTGCCAGCAGCTTCCCCGCATGGTCAGGGGGCCTCTATGGCTACACCTTC.

The chain recombines TRBV19 with TRBJ2-5, with D perhaps given as TRBD1 or TRBD2 (6 bases each). The V and J ends lost 6 bases and 4 bases respectively, with 12 bases between them. Germline CDR1 and CDR2: LNHDA and SQIVND (reference sequence). The CDR3 sequence is 13 residues long. The CDR3 is CASSKGGLETQYF. The DNA of the CDR3 is TGTGCCAGTAGCAAGGGGGGCCTAGAGACCCAGTACTTC.

The chain recombines TRBV25-1 with TRBJ2-3; TRBD2 matches at 11 bases. Per the germline V gene, CDR1 is MGHDK and CDR2 is SYGVNS. V was clipped by 1 base and J by 2 bases; unmatched bases: 5. The CDR3 contains 17 residues. The CDR3, as DNA: TGTGCCAGCAGTGAATGGACTAGCGGGTCTTACACAGATACGCAGTATTTT. Amino acid sequence: CASSEWTSGSYTDTQYF.

The genes are TRBV3-1 (or the pseudogene TRBV3-2) and TRBJ2-2, with D unclear. Between the trimmed V and J ends, which lost 7 bases and 0 bases, there was a span of 9 bases. The germline CDR1 and CDR2 sequences are LGHDT and YNNKEL (reference sequence). The CDR3 totals 14 residues. The CDR3 DNA is TGTGCCAGCATCGGATTCGCGAACACCGGGGAGCTGTTTTTT. Protein sequence: CASIGFANTGELFF.

The chain uses TRBV9 and TRBJ2-7, with a weak D call TRBD1 (6 bases). The CDR3 runs 15 residues. V was shortened by 0 bases and J by 2 bases, with 12 bases between the two germline ends. Per the germline V gene, CDR1 is SGDLS and CDR2 is YYNGEE. CDR3 loop: CASSVGAGDTYEQYF. As DNA, the CDR3 is TGTGCCAGCAGCGTAGGAGCAGGGGATACCTACGAGCAGTACTTC.

The chain is built from TRBV5-1 and TRBJ2-3; D not certain. Germline assignment: CDR1 SGHRS and CDR2 YFSETQ. V shed 7 bases and J shed 2 bases, with 5 bases lying between them. There are 11 residues in the CDR3. Written as DNA, the CDR3 is TGCGCCAGCTTTGACACAGATACGCAGTATTTT. The encoded protein is CASFDTDTQYF.

This clone came up a few times. The chain combines TRBV25-1 with TRBJ2-2; 11 positions match TRBD2. The trim removed 8 bases at V and 7 bases at J, leaving 6 bases unmatched. CDR1 and CDR2 from the germline V gene are MGHDK and SYGVNS. The CDR3 covers 14 residues. The CDR3 spells CASELAGDHGELFF. CDR3 in DNA: TGTGCCAGCGAACTAGCGGGAGACCACGGGGAGCTGTTTTTT.

The gene calls are TRBV15 and TRBJ2-3; no clear D gene. Trimming left V 3 bases short and J 3 bases short, with 13 bases between. The germline V gene encodes CDR1 LNHNV and CDR2 YYDKDF (reference sequence). There are 15 residues in the CDR3. CDR3 DNA: TGTGCCACCAGCAGGCTGGCTTTGGAGACAGATACGCAGTATTTT. Encoded protein: CATSRLALETDTQYF.

V and J are TRBV6-5 and TRBJ2-7, with D maybe TRBD2 (5 bases). V was trimmed by 0 bases and J by 3 bases, leaving 6 bases between them. Germline CDR1 is MNHEY and CDR2 is SVGAGI. This CDR3 comprises 13 residues. The CDR3 here is CASSYSRDYEQYF. CDR3 DNA: TGTGCCAGCAGTTACTCCCGGGACTACGAGCAGTACTTC.

The chain uses TRBV30 and TRBJ2-3, with TRBD2 as a possible D gene (5 bases). Between the trimmed V and J ends, which lost 0 bases and 4 bases, there was a span of 8 bases. Germline V gene sequence: CDR1 GTSNPN, CDR2 SVGIG (reference sequence). The CDR3 consists of 13 residues. The CDR3 reads CAWSVYSADTQYF. For the CDR3, the DNA is TGTGCCTGGAGTGTATATAGCGCAGATACGCAGTATTTT.

This chain joins TRBV6-6 and TRBJ1-5, with TRBD1 identical over 9 bases. This CDR3 is built from 13 residues. The germline V gene has CDR1 MNHNY and CDR2 SVGAGI (reference sequence). The V and J ends lost 5 bases and 7 bases, in that order; junction bases with no gene match: 3. The CDR3 is CASSATGGQPQHF. The CDR3, as DNA: TGTGCCAGCAGTGCCACAGGGGGCCAGCCCCAGCATTTT.

The chain couples TRBV3-1 (or the pseudogene TRBV3-2) to TRBJ1-3; D uncertain. From germline, CDR1 is LGHDT and CDR2 YNNKEL (reference sequence). This CDR3 is built from 16 residues. The germline V and J ends were trimmed by 4 bases and 1 base, with 14 bases remaining between them. CDR3: CASSPRPGSSGNTIYF. DNA of the CDR3: TGTGCCAGCAGCCCCCGGCCGGGCTCGTCTGGAAACACCATATATTTT.